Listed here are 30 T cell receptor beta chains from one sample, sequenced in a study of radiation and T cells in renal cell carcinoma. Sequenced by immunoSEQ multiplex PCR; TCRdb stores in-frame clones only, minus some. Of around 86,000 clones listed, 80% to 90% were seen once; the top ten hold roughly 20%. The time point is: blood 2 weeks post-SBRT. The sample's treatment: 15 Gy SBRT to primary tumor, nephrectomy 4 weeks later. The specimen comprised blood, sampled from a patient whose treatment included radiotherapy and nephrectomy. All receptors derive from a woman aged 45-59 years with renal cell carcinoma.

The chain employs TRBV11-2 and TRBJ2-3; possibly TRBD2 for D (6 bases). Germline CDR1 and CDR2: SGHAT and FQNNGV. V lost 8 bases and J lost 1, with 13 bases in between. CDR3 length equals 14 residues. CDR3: CASGDFFGTDTQYF. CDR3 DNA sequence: TGTGCCAGCGGGGACTTCTTCGGCACAGATACGCAGTATTTT.

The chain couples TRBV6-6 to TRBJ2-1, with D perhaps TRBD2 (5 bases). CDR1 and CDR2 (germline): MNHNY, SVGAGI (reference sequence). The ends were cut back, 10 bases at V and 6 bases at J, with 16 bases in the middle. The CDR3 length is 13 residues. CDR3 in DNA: TGTGCCATTACTGTAGGAGGAGCCAATGAGCAGTTCTTC. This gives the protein CAITVGGANEQFF.

The CDR3 DNA is TGTGCCAGCAGCTTTAAAGGGACCGGCAACACTGAAGCTTTCTTT. Translating it yields CASSFKGTGNTEAFF. The chain is built from TRBV5-6 and TRBJ1-1, with a possible D match to TRBD1 (5 bases). Germline V lookup: CDR1 SGHDT, CDR2 YYEEEE. V was shortened by 2 bases and J by 2 bases, with 13 bases between the two germline ends. The CDR3 covers 15 residues.

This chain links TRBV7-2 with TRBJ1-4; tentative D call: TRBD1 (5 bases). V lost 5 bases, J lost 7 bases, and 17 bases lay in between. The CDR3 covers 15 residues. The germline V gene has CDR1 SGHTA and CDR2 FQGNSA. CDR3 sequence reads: CASSPQTGVGEKLFF. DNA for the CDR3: TGTGCCAGCAGCCCCCAAACGGGGGTCGGTGAAAAACTGTTTTTT.

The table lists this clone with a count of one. For the CDR3, the DNA is TGTGCCAGCTCACTTTCACAGGGCAACTATGGCTACACCTTC. It specifies CASSLSQGNYGYTF. V gene TRBV18 combines with J gene TRBJ1-2, with D possibly matching TRBD1 (6 bases). CDR1 and CDR2 (germline): KGHSH, LQKENI. V shed 4 bases and J shed 2 bases, with 11 bases lying between them. The CDR3 has 14 residues.

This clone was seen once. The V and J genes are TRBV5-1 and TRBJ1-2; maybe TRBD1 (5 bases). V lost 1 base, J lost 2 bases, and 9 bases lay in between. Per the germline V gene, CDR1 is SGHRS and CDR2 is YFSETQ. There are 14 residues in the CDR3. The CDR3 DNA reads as TGCGCCAGCAGCTTGCGGGACTTGAACTATGGCTACACCTTC. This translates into CASSLRDLNYGYTF.

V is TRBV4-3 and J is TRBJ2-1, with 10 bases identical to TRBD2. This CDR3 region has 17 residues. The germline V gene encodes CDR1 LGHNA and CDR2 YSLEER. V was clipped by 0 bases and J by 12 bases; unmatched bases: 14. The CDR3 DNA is TGCGCCAGCAGCCAAGATACGTCTAGCGGGAGCCGCGATGGGCAGTTCTTC. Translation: CASSQDTSSGSRDGQFF.

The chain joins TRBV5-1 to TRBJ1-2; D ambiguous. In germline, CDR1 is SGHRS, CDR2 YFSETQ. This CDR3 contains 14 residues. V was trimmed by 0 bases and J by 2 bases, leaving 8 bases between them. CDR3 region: CASSLAPENYGYTF. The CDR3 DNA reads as TGCGCCAGCAGCTTGGCCCCGGAAAACTATGGCTACACCTTC.

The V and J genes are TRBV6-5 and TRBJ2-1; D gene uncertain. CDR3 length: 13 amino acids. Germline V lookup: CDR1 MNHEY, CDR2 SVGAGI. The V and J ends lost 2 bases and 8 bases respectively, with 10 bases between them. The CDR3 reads CASSYPSSDEQFF. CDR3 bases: TGTGCCAGCAGTTACCCATCCTCCGATGAGCAGTTCTTC.

CDR3 DNA: TGCGCCAGCAGCTTAGATCAGGGTGGCACCGGGGAGCTGTTTTTT. Its protein product is CASSLDQGGTGELFF. This chain joins TRBV5-1 and TRBJ2-2, with D possibly being TRBD1 (5 bases). With 2 bases removed from V and 4 bases from J, the gap between germline ends came to 12 bases. The CDR3 sequence is 15 residues long. The germline gives CDR1 SGHRS, CDR2 YFSETQ.

The chain's CDR3 is CASIPWASGDRNEQFF. Written as DNA, the CDR3 is TGTGCCAGCATCCCTTGGGCTAGCGGGGATAGAAATGAGCAGTTCTTC. The chain joins TRBV27 to TRBJ2-1; 9 bases match TRBD2. The CDR3 spans 16 residues. Trimming cost V 7 bases and J 7 bases; bases outside gene matches: 14. Germline assignment: CDR1 MNHEY and CDR2 SMNVEV (reference sequence).

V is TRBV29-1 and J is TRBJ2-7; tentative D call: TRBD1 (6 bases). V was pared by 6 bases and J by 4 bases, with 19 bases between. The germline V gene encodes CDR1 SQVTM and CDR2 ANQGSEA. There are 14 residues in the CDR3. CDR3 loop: CSVVRGGERYEQYF. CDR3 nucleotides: TGCAGCGTGGTCCGAGGGGGAGAACGGTACGAGCAGTACTTC.

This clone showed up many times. The CDR3, as DNA: TGTGCCAGCAGCCCGGAAGCCCGCACAGATACGCAGTATTTT. Its protein product is CASSPEARTDTQYF. The V and J genes are TRBV9 and TRBJ2-3; the D is unclear. Germline CDR1 SGDLS, CDR2 YYNGEE. This CDR3 region has 14 residues. Trimming pared 4 bases from V and 1 base from J, leaving 10 bases between.

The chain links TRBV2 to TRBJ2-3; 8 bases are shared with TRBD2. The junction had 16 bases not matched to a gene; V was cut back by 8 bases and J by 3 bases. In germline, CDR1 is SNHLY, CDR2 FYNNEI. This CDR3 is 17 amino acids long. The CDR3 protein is CASGSPRGGLRTDTQYF. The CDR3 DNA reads TGTGCCAGCGGATCCCCACGGGGGGGCTTACGTACAGATACGCAGTATTTT.

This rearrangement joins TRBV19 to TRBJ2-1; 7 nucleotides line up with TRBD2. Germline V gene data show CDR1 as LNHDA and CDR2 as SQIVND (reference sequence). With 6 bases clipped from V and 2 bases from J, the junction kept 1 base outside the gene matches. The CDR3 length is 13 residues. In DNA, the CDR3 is TGTGCCAGTAGCCGGGGGGCCTACAATGAGCAGTTCTTC. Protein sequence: CASSRGAYNEQFF.

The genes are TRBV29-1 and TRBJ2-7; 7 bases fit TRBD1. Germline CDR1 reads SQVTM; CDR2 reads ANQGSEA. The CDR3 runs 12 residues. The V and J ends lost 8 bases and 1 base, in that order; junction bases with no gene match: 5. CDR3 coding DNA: TGCAGCACGCGACAGGGATCCTACGAGCAGTACTTC. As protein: CSTRQGSYEQYF.

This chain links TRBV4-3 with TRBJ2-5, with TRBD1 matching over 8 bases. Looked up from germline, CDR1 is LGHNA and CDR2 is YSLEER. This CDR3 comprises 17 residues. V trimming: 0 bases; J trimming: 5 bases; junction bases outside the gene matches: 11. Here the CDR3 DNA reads TGCGCCAGCAGCCAAGATGTGCCGTCAGGGGGCCGGGAGACCCAGTACTTC. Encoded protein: CASSQDVPSGGRETQYF.

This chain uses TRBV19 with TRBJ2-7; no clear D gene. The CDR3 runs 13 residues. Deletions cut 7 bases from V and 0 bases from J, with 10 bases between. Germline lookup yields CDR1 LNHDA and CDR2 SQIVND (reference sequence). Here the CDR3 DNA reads TGTGCCAGTACGGGCGGCAACTCCTACGAGCAGTACTTC. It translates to CASTGGNSYEQYF.

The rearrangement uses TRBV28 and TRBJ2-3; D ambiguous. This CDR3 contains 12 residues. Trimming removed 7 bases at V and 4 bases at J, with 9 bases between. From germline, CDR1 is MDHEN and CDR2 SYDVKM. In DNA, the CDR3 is TGTGCCAGCACCTCTTGGGCAGATACGCAGTATTTT. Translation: CASTSWADTQYF. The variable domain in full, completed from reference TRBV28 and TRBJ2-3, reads DVKVTQSSRYLVKRTGEKVFLECVQDMDHENMFWYRQDPGLGLRLIYFSYDVKMKEKGDIPEGYSVSREKKERFSLILESASTNQTSMYLCASTSWADTQYFGPGTRLTVL.

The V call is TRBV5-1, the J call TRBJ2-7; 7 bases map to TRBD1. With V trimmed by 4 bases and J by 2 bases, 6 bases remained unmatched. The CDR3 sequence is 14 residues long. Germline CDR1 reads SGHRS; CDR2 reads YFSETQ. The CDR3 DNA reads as TGCGCCAGCAGCCCAGGGGGACAGCCCTACGAGCAGTACTTC. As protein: CASSPGGQPYEQYF.

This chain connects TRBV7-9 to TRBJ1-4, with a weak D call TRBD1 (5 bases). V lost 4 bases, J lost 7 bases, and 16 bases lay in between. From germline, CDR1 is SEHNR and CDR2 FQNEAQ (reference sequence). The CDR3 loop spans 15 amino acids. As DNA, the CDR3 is TGTGCCAGCAGCTCCTACGACTCAGGGCGTGAAAAACTGTTTTTT. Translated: CASSSYDSGREKLFF.

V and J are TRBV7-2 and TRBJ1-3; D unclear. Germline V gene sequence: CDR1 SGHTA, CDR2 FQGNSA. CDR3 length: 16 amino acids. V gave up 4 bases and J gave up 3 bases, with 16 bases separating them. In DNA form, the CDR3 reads TGTGCCAGCAGCTCAGTCTGGGTAGGCGTTGGAAACACCATATATTTT. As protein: CASSSVWVGVGNTIYF.

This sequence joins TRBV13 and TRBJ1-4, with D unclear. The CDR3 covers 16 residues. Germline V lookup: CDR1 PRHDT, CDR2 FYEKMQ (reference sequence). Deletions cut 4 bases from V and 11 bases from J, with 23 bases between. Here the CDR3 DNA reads TGTGCCAGCAGCTGGAATCCGGACCGGGCCTTTGGGAAACTGTTTTTT. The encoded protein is CASSWNPDRAFGKLFF.

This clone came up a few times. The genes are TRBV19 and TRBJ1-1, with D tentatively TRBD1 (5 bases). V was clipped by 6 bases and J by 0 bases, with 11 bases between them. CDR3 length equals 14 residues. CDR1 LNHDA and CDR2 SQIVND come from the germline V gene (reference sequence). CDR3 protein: CASSLRQLNTEAFF. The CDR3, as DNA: TGTGCCAGTAGCCTTCGACAGTTGAACACTGAAGCTTTCTTT.

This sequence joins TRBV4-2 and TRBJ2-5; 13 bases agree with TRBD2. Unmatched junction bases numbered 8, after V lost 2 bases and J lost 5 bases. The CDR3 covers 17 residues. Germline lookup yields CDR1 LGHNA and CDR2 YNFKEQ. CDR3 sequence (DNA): TGTGCCAGCAGCCAACTTGGACTAGCGGGAGCTTGGGAGACCCAGTACTTC. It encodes CASSQLGLAGAWETQYF.

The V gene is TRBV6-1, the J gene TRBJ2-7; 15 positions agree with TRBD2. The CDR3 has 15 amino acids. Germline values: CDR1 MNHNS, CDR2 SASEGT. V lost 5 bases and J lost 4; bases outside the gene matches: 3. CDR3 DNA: TGTGCCAGCAGTCGCGGGACTAGCGGGGGGTACGAGCAGTACTTC. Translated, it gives CASSRGTSGGYEQYF.

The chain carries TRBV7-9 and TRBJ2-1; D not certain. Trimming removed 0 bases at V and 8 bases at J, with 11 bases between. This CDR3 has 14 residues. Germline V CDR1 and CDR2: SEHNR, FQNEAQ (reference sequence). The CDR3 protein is CASSLAAGSDEQFF. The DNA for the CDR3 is TGTGCCAGCAGCTTAGCGGCCGGTTCGGATGAGCAGTTCTTC.

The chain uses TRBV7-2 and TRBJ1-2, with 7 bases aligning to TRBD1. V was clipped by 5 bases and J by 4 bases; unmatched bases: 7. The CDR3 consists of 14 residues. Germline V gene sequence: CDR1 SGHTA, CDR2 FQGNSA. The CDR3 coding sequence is TGTGCCAGCAGCGATCCGCAGGGGGTCTATGGCTACACCTTC. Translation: CASSDPQGVYGYTF.

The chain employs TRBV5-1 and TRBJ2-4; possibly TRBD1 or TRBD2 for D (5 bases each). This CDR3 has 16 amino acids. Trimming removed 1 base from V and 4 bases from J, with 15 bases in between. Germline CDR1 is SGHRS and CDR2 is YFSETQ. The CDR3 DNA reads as TGCGCCAGCAGCTTGTCTCTCCGGGACGGGAAAAACATTCAGTACTTC. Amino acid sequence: CASSLSLRDGKNIQYF.

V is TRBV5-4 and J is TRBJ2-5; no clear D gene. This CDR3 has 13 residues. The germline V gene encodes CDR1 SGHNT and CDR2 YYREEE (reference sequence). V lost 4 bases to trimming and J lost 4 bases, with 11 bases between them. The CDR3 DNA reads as TGTGCCAGCAGCCCTAGACTGGTAGAGACCCAGTACTTC. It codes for CASSPRLVETQYF. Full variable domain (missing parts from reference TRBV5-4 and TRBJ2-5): ETGVTQSPTHLIKTRGQQVTLRCSSQSGHNTVSWYQQALGQGPQFIFQYYREEENGRGNFPPRFSGLQFPNYSSELNVNALELDDSALYLCASSPRLVETQYFGPGTRLLVL.